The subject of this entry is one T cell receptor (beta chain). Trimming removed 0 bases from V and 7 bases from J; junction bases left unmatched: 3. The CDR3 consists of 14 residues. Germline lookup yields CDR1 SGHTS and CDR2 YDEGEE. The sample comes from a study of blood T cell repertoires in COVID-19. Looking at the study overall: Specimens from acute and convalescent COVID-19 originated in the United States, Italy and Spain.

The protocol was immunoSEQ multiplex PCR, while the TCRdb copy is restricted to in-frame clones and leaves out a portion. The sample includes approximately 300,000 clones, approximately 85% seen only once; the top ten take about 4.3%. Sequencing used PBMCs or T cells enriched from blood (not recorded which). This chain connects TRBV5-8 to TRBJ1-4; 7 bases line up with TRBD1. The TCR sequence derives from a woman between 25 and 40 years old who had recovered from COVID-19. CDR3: CASSLGQGLEKLFF. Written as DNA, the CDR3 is TGTGCCAGCAGCTTGGGACAGGGCCTTGAAAAACTGTTTTTT.